The 18 T cell receptor beta chains below all came from one sample that was sequenced in a study of radiotherapy plus CTLA-4 blockade in lung cancer. Libraries were prepared by immunoSEQ multiplex PCR; TCRdb keeps only in-frame clonotypes and omits some of them. There are tens of thousands of clones in the sample; around four fifths occur only once, and roughly 26% lies in the top ten. The material sequenced was peripheral blood, taken from a patient treated with radiotherapy plus ipilimumab. The receptors shown here come from a human donor with non-small cell lung cancer that progressed on radiotherapy plus ipilimumab.

This rearrangement joins TRBV19 to TRBJ2-2; 9 bases fit TRBD1. J gave up 6 bases and V 6 bases, and 8 bases lay outside the gene matches. The CDR3 length is 15 residues. CDR1 and CDR2 (germline): LNHDA, SQIVND (reference sequence). The CDR3 here is CASSVGTGIPGELFF. The CDR3 DNA reads TGTGCCAGTAGCGTCGGGACAGGGATTCCCGGGGAGCTGTTTTTT.

The chain combines TRBV19 with TRBJ1-5, with 9 bases that match TRBD1. The ends lost 4 bases at V and 4 bases at J; junction bases unmatched: 8. The CDR3 extends over 16 amino acids. CDR1 and CDR2 from the germline V gene are LNHDA and SQIVND (reference sequence). CDR3 sequence reads: CASSTRQGEVNQPQHF. CDR3 sequence (DNA): TGTGCCAGTAGTACCAGACAGGGGGAGGTAAATCAGCCCCAGCATTTT.

This clone was found a few times. This chain links TRBV11-2 with TRBJ1-6; 8 nucleotides match TRBD1. Germline values: CDR1 SGHAT, CDR2 FQNNGV. J lost 10 bases, V lost 8 bases, and 7 bases had no gene match. The CDR3 is 13 residues long. CDR3 loop: CASGTGGYSPLHF. The CDR3 DNA follows: TGTGCCAGCGGTACAGGGGGGTACTCACCCCTCCACTTT.

The gene calls are TRBV6-6 and TRBJ1-5; no firm D call. Trimming pared 2 bases from V and 4 bases from J, leaving 9 bases between. The CDR3 sequence is 14 residues long. CDR1 and CDR2 (germline): MNHNY, SVGAGI (reference sequence). The CDR3 DNA sequence: TGTGCCAGCAGTTACCCTGACTGGAATCAGCCCCAGCATTTT. It codes for CASSYPDWNQPQHF.

The chain joins TRBV7-2 to TRBJ1-5; maybe TRBD1 (6 bases). The CDR3 extends over 16 amino acids. Germline lookup yields CDR1 SGHTA and CDR2 FQGNSA. Trimming pared 2 bases from V and 3 bases from J, leaving 14 bases between. CDR3 in amino acids: CASSLMGGHSNQPQHF. The CDR3 DNA follows: TGTGCCAGCAGCTTAATGGGGGGCCATTCCAATCAGCCCCAGCATTTT.

The V and J genes are TRBV30 and TRBJ2-7; 7 positions agree with TRBD1. CDR1 GTSNPN and CDR2 SVGIG come from the germline V gene (reference sequence). V was clipped by 5 bases and J by 1 base; unmatched bases: 11. This CDR3 spans 15 amino acids. In DNA form, the CDR3 reads TGTGCCTGGTCCTCTCACAGGGGATTATCCTACGAGCAGTACTTC. It translates to CAWSSHRGLSYEQYF.

The rearrangement uses TRBV4-2 and TRBJ1-2; D is perhaps TRBD1 (5 bases). V shed 0 bases and J shed 7 bases, with 18 bases lying between them. The CDR3 is 16 residues long. CDR1 is LGHNA, CDR2 YNFKEQ, per germline. The DNA for the CDR3 is TGTGCCAGCAGCCAAGAAAGTTTCCCAGGGAATCCTGGCTACACCTTC. Its translation is CASSQESFPGNPGYTF.

The chain joins TRBV21-1 to TRBJ1-1; the D segment call TRBD1 is taken from the table without a DNA check. TRBV21-1 is flagged as a pseudogene. This CDR3 region has 19 residues. CDR3 bases: TGTGCCAGCAAGGACCACAGGACAGGAGAACATCCATGCCCTCATGAAGCTTTCTTT. Its protein is CASKDHRTGEHPCPHEAFF.

The gene calls are TRBV2 and TRBJ2-7; 8 positions match TRBD1. Per germline, CDR1 SNHLY and CDR2 FYNNEI. The CDR3 covers 15 residues. V shed 3 bases and J 2 bases; nucleotides not matched to a gene: 6. The DNA for the CDR3 is TGTGCCAGCAGTGAGCAGGGGGCGCAACCCTACGAGCAGTACTTC. Residues: CASSEQGAQPYEQYF.

The V call is TRBV5-4, the J call TRBJ2-5; D remains unclear. V was clipped by 2 bases and J by 1 base, with 12 bases between them. This CDR3 comprises 15 residues. Germline CDR1 reads SGHNT; CDR2 reads YYREEE (reference sequence). CDR3 protein: CASSFFPTAQETQYF. The CDR3 nucleotides read TGTGCCAGCAGCTTCTTCCCCACGGCCCAAGAGACCCAGTACTTC.

The rearrangement joins TRBV11-2 to TRBJ1-1; no reliable D call. Trimming took off 1 base at V and 1 base at J, with 4 bases between the two ends. CDR3 length equals 13 residues. From germline, CDR1 is SGHAT and CDR2 FQNNGV. The CDR3 region is CASSLGQNTEAFF. The CDR3 nucleotides are TGTGCCAGCAGCTTAGGACAGAACACTGAAGCTTTCTTT.

The gene calls are TRBV20-1 and TRBJ2-5; D gene ambiguous. The CDR3 has 10 amino acids. In germline, CDR1 is DFQATT, CDR2 SNEGSKA (reference sequence). Trimming took off 2 bases at V and 4 bases at J, with 2 bases between the two ends. The CDR3 loop reads CSARPETQYF. CDR3 DNA sequence: TGCAGTGCTAGACCAGAGACCCAGTACTTC.

This chain links TRBV10-3 with TRBJ2-2; TRBD1 or TRBD2 may be the D gene (5 bases each). The CDR3 loop spans 15 amino acids. CDR1 and CDR2 (germline): ENHRY, SYGVKD. Trimming removed 0 bases at V and 6 bases at J, with 11 bases between. DNA for the CDR3: TGTGCCATCAGTGAGTCGACTCGGGGCGCCGGGGAGCTGTTTTTT. It encodes CAISESTRGAGELFF.

The gene calls are TRBV5-4 and TRBJ2-7; TRBD1 might be the D (5 bases). The CDR3 is 15 amino acids. V was clipped by 2 bases and J by 3 bases, with 15 bases between them. Per the germline V gene, CDR1 is SGHNT and CDR2 is YYREEE (reference sequence). CDR3 nucleotide sequence: TGTGCCAGCAGCTTCGTAGGGGCCGAAATCTACGAGCAGTACTTC. This codes for CASSFVGAEIYEQYF.

The chain uses TRBV28 and TRBJ2-7, with TRBD2 identical over 12 bases. The V segment lost 5 bases and the J segment 2 bases; nucleotides outside the gene matches: 1. CDR1 and CDR2 (germline): MDHEN, SYDVKM. CDR3 length: 14 residues. The CDR3 spells CASSTSGRTYEQYF. CDR3 nucleotides: TGTGCCAGCAGTACTAGCGGGAGGACCTACGAGCAGTACTTC. Full variable domain (remainder filled in from reference TRBV28 and TRBJ2-7): DVKVTQSSRYLVKRTGEKVFLECVQDMDHENMFWYRQDPGLGLRLIYFSYDVKMKEKGDIPEGYSVSREKKERFSLILESASTNQTSMYLCASSTSGRTYEQYFGPGTRLTVT.

V usage is TRBV18 and J usage is TRBJ2-7, with D possibly being TRBD1 (7 bases). V dropped 6 bases and J dropped 5 bases, with 17 bases sitting between them. Germline lookup yields CDR1 KGHSH and CDR2 LQKENI. The length of the CDR3 is 14 residues. The CDR3 loop reads CASSPYTGEDEQYF. In DNA, the CDR3 is TGTGCCAGCTCGCCATATACAGGGGAGGACGAGCAGTACTTC.

The chain is built from TRBV5-1 and TRBJ2-2, with 7 bases aligning to TRBD2. The germline V gene encodes CDR1 SGHRS and CDR2 YFSETQ. V lost 6 bases to trimming and J lost 4 bases; unmatched junction nucleotides: 9. The CDR3 runs 15 residues. The CDR3 reads CASTVREGSTGELFF. Written as DNA, the CDR3 is TGCGCCAGCACCGTCAGGGAGGGGTCCACCGGGGAGCTGTTTTTT.

This chain joins TRBV6-1 and TRBJ2-7, with TRBD1 matching over 7 bases. The V gene end was trimmed by 9 bases and the J gene end by 2 bases; junction bases not matched to a gene: 13. CDR3 length equals 15 residues. Germline assignment: CDR1 MNHNS and CDR2 SASEGT. The chain's CDR3 is CASSRRQGAAYEQYF. CDR3 DNA sequence: TGTGCCAGTTCGAGAAGACAGGGAGCTGCCTACGAGCAGTACTTC.